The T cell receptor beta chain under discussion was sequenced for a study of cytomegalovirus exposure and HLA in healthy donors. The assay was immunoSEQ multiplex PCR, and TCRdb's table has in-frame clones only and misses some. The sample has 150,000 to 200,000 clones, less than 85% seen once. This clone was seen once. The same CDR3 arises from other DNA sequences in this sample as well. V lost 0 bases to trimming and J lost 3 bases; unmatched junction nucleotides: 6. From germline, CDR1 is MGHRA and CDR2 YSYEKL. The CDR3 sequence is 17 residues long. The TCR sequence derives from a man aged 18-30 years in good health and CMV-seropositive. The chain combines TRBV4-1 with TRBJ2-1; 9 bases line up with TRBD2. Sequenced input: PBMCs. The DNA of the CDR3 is TGCGCCAGCAGCCAAGATCGGCGGGGGGGCCTCTACAATGAGCAGTTCTTC. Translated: CASSQDRRGGLYNEQFF.